This record looks at one TCR beta chain sequence and its context. Participant-given clinical history determined each cohort assignment. As originally analysed: For nucleated cells, counts were estimated from reference gene primer amplification. Clones were read by immunoSEQ multiplex PCR, and TCRdb kept only the in-frame ones, dropping some. The V and J calls and clone size were taken over from that table, and D and trimming were inferred from the DNA. The sample holds a few hundred thousand clones, roughly 85% seen once. This entry is derived from a study of blood T cell repertoires in COVID-19. Background on the study: Some COVID-19 samples were acute and others convalescent; all came from the United States, Italy and Spain. T cells, B-cell-depleted T cells, or PBMCs supplied cDNA or gDNA.

CDR1 is SGHVS, CDR2 FQNEAQ, per germline. CDR3 length: 14 amino acids. Deletions cut 4 bases from V and 9 bases from J, with 16 bases between. This clonotype was sampled from a woman in her thirties or forties with acute COVID-19. The J gene is TRBJ2-1, the V gene TRBV7-8; possibly TRBD1 for D (5 bases). Material for sequencing was PBMCs or T cells enriched from blood (not recorded which). CDR3 amino acids: CASSSFEGATEQFF. In nucleotides, the CDR3 is TGTGCCAGCAGCTCTTTTGAAGGGGCCACTGAGCAGTTCTTC.